The 26 T cell receptor beta chains listed next were all sequenced from one sample in a study of cytomegalovirus exposure and HLA in healthy donors. The PCR made use of 60 Vbeta and 13 Jbeta primers. Data came from immunoSEQ multiplex PCR; TCRdb stores just in-frame clones and leaves some out. Its listing shows tens of thousands of clones. The sample taken for sequencing was PBMCs. Receptors were obtained from a woman in her fifties or sixties in good health and CMV-seropositive.

V usage is TRBV15 and J usage is TRBJ2-3, with 11 bases matching TRBD2. CDR3 length: 14 residues. Germline lookup yields CDR1 LNHNV and CDR2 YYDKDF (reference sequence). J was trimmed by 3 bases and V by 9 bases; bases with no gene match: 5. The DNA of the CDR3 is TGTGCCACTGCGACTAGCGGGGCTACAGATACGCAGTATTTT. Translation gives CATATSGATDTQYF. The full variable domain, rest sourced from reference TRBV15 and TRBJ2-3, is DAMVIQNPRYQVTQFGKPVTLSCSQTLNHNVMYWYQQKSSQAPKLLFHYYDKDFNNEADTPDNFQSRRPNTSFCFLDIRSPGLGDTAMYLCATATSGATDTQYFGPGTRLTVL.

This chain joins TRBV9 and TRBJ2-6, with 12 bases identical to TRBD1. The CDR3 runs 18 residues. Germline assignment: CDR1 SGDLS and CDR2 YYNGEE. The junction had 6 bases not matched to a gene; V was cut back by 3 bases and J by 2 bases. CDR3 coding DNA: TGTGCCAGCAGCGGGTGGGACAGGGGGCAAACTGGGGCCAACGTCCTGACTTTC. As protein: CASSGWDRGQTGANVLTF.

The gene calls are TRBV11-2 and TRBJ1-1; weak D call: TRBD1 (6 bases). CDR3 length: 13 amino acids. Looked up from germline, CDR1 is SGHAT and CDR2 is FQNNGV. With 3 bases removed from V and 8 bases from J, the gap between germline ends came to 13 bases. This chain's CDR3 is CASSLGGQSEAFF. CDR3 DNA sequence: TGTGCCAGCAGCTTGGGGGGGCAGTCCGAAGCTTTCTTT.

This chain uses TRBV29-1 with TRBJ2-3; 7 bases are a match to TRBD1. The length of the CDR3 is 13 residues. The V gene's germline CDR1 is SQVTM and CDR2 ANQGSEA. V lost 6 bases and J lost 3; bases outside the gene matches: 6. This CDR3 reads CSVTGTATDTQYF. In DNA form, the CDR3 reads TGCAGCGTGACTGGGACAGCGACAGATACGCAGTATTTT.

The J gene is TRBJ2-7, the V gene TRBV6-5, with 7 positions matching TRBD2. This CDR3 spans 14 amino acids. From germline, CDR1 is MNHEY and CDR2 SVGAGI. V shed 6 bases, J shed 2 bases, and the junction held 7 bases outside the gene matches. The DNA for the CDR3 is TGTGCCAGCAGGCGAGCTAGCGGTGCCTACGAGCAGTACTTC. The encoded protein is CASRRASGAYEQYF.

The chain is built from TRBV11-2 and TRBJ1-1; 7 bases agree with TRBD1. The V gene's germline CDR1 is SGHAT and CDR2 FQNNGV. The trim removed 5 bases at V and 5 bases at J, leaving 5 bases unmatched. CDR3 length: 13 residues. CDR3 coding DNA: TGTGCCAGCAGCCCGGGACAGCTGACTGAAGCTTTCTTT. Translated, it gives CASSPGQLTEAFF.

About this clone: The junction departs from the called germline gene at one end, perhaps through a read error. The V and J genes are TRBV7-7 and TRBJ2-2, with 10 positions matching TRBD2. Germline assignment: CDR1 SSHAT and CDR2 FNYEAQ (reference sequence). The CDR3 extends over 17 amino acids. The CDR3, as DNA: TGTGCTAGCAGCTTAGAACCTAGCGGGGGACGGACCGGGGAGCTGTTTTTT. This codes for CASSLEPSGGRTGELFF.

The rearrangement uses TRBV29-1 and TRBJ2-5; tentatively, D is TRBD2 (5 bases). Looked up from germline, CDR1 is SQVTM and CDR2 is ANQGSEA. The CDR3 extends over 12 amino acids. The V end lost 7 bases, the J end lost 4 bases, and 13 bases lay between the germline ends. The CDR3 DNA sequence: TGCAGCGCCGTAACTAGTCCAGAGACCCAGTACTTC. Encoded protein: CSAVTSPETQYF.

The gene calls are TRBV29-1 and TRBJ2-1; TRBD2 might be the D (5 bases). Germline V gives CDR1 SQVTM, CDR2 ANQGSEA. Trimming left V 6 bases short and J 7 bases short, with 10 bases between. This CDR3 has 11 residues. The CDR3 protein is CSVNRGNEQFF. As DNA, the CDR3 is TGCAGCGTCAATCGGGGTAATGAGCAGTTCTTC.

The DNA for the CDR3 is TGTGCCAGCAGCTTAAAGGTGGGGAGTGCCTACGAGCAGTACTTC. Its translation: CASSLKVGSAYEQYF. V and J are TRBV7-9 and TRBJ2-7; possible D gene TRBD2, 5 bases. The CDR3 consists of 15 residues. Germline assignment: CDR1 SEHNR and CDR2 FQNEAQ (reference sequence). Trimming pared 2 bases from V and 2 bases from J, leaving 13 bases between.

V is TRBV29-1 and J is TRBJ2-5, with a possible D match to TRBD1 (5 bases). V lost 7 bases, J lost 1 base, and 19 bases lay in between. The CDR3 spans 15 residues. CDR1 and CDR2 from the germline V gene are SQVTM and ANQGSEA. In DNA, the CDR3 is TGCAGCGCTGGGGCAGGAGCTACCCTCCAAGAGACCCAGTACTTC. Translated, it gives CSAGAGATLQETQYF. The whole variable domain, filled in from reference TRBV29-1 and TRBJ2-5, reads SAVISQKPSRDICQRGTSLTIQCQVDSQVTMMFWYRQQPGQSLTLIATANQGSEATYESGFVIDKFPISRPNLTFSTLTVSNMSPEDSSIYLCSAGAGATLQETQYFGPGTRLLVL.

This chain joins TRBV21-1 and TRBJ2-7; the DNA was not compared with TRBD1, the D call given in the table. TRBV21-1 is assigned pseudogene status. The CDR3 covers 8 residues. CDR3 coding DNA: TGTGCACACGACGAGCAGTACTTC. Encoded protein: CAHDEQYF.

On this clone: Other DNA sequences of this sample code for an identical CDR3. The chain has TRBV4-1 and TRBJ1-6; the D is unclear. The CDR3 runs 13 residues. The germline V gene has CDR1 MGHRA and CDR2 YSYEKL. The V end was cut by 1 base, the J end by 11 bases, with 9 bases between. The CDR3 spells CASSQGAAPPLHF. The CDR3 region has the DNA TGCGCCAGCAGCCAAGGAGCGGCCCCACCCCTCCACTTT.

The chain carries TRBV7-6 and TRBJ1-2, with 12 bases that match TRBD1. The CDR3 sequence is 16 residues long. J gave up 4 bases and V 4 bases, and 7 bases lay outside the gene matches. CDR1 SGHVS and CDR2 FNYEAQ come from the germline V gene. The CDR3 region is CASSSSGTGGGYGYTF. CDR3 bases: TGTGCCAGCAGCTCCTCCGGGACAGGGGGCGGCTATGGCTACACCTTC.

The chain has TRBV29-1 and TRBJ2-5; 14 positions match TRBD2. In germline, CDR1 is SQVTM, CDR2 ANQGSEA. With 4 bases clipped from V and 5 bases from J, the junction kept 6 bases outside the gene matches. The CDR3 runs 15 residues. The CDR3 is CSVGTSGGLIETQYF. The CDR3 nucleotides are TGCAGCGTTGGGACTAGCGGGGGGTTAATCGAGACCCAGTACTTC.

The chain joins TRBV6-6 to TRBJ2-1; a possible D gene is TRBD1 (6 bases). Germline V gives CDR1 MNHNY, CDR2 SVGAGI (reference sequence). There are 15 residues in the CDR3. Trimming pared 5 bases from V and 5 bases from J, leaving 16 bases between. The CDR3 spells CASSAPWTADNEQFF. CDR3 nucleotides: TGTGCCAGCAGTGCCCCTTGGACAGCGGACAATGAGCAGTTCTTC.

This CDR3 reads CASSLGDRVAGELFF. The DNA of the CDR3 is TGTGCCAGTAGCCTAGGGGACAGGGTGGCCGGGGAGCTGTTTTTT. The chain employs TRBV19 and TRBJ2-2, with TRBD1 identical over 9 bases. From germline, CDR1 is LNHDA and CDR2 SQIVND (reference sequence). CDR3 length: 15 amino acids. The junction had 8 bases not matched to a gene; V was cut back by 6 bases and J by 6 bases.

The rearrangement uses TRBV29-1 and TRBJ2-7; 9 positions match TRBD2. Germline lookup yields CDR1 SQVTM and CDR2 ANQGSEA. The CDR3 loop spans 14 amino acids. J lost 0 bases, V lost 1 base, and 1 base had no gene match. CDR3 protein: CSVEASGVSYEQYF. The DNA of the CDR3 is TGCAGCGTTGAAGCTAGCGGGGTCTCCTACGAGCAGTACTTC.

The chain couples TRBV6-5 to TRBJ2-1, with 9 bases lining up with TRBD2. The length of the CDR3 is 12 residues. With V trimmed by 5 bases and J by 14 bases, 7 bases remained unmatched. The germline V gene encodes CDR1 MNHEY and CDR2 SVGAGI. DNA of the CDR3: TGTGCCAGCAGTCCAGCTAGCGGGGTCGAGTTCTTC. Amino acids: CASSPASGVEFF.

The chain links TRBV10-2 to TRBJ2-7; TRBD1 agrees at 8 bases. Germline V gives CDR1 WSHSY, CDR2 SAAADI. This CDR3 is built from 14 residues. J lost 4 bases, V lost 5 bases, and 7 bases had no gene match. The chain's CDR3 is CASSLGQAEYEQYF. The CDR3 bases are TGCGCCAGCAGTTTGGGACAGGCAGAGTACGAGCAGTACTTC.

The rearrangement uses TRBV27 and TRBJ1-1; TRBD1 agrees at 10 bases. The J segment lost 5 bases and the V segment lost 5 bases, leaving 14 bases of the junction unmatched. The V gene's germline CDR1 is MNHEY and CDR2 SMNVEV (reference sequence). The CDR3 spans 17 residues. CDR3 loop: CASSVMGWTGGETEAFF. The CDR3 region has the DNA TGTGCCAGCAGTGTAATGGGTTGGACAGGGGGGGAAACTGAAGCTTTCTTT.

CDR3 bases: TGTGCCATCAGTCGGCAGGGGGACGGCCGCGAAAAACTGTTTTTT. Protein: CAISRQGDGREKLFF. J is TRBJ1-4 and V is TRBV10-3; 7 nucleotides line up with TRBD1. CDR3 length: 15 amino acids. With V trimmed by 5 bases and J by 8 bases, 11 bases remained unmatched. Germline CDR1 and CDR2: ENHRY and SYGVKD.

This chain connects TRBV5-1 to TRBJ1-4; D might be TRBD1 (6 bases). The CDR3 length is 14 residues. Germline V gene sequence: CDR1 SGHRS, CDR2 YFSETQ. Between the trimmed V and J ends, which lost 5 bases and 7 bases, there was a span of 15 bases. The CDR3 sequence is CASSRTGPGEKLFF. The DNA of the CDR3 is TGCGCCAGCAGTCGAACAGGGCCCGGTGAAAAACTGTTTTTT.

The V gene is TRBV5-6, the J gene TRBJ1-1; D not resolved. Trimming took off 2 bases at V and 1 base at J, with 6 bases between the two ends. This CDR3 spans 13 amino acids. CDR1 is SGHDT, CDR2 YYEEEE, per germline. For the CDR3, the DNA is TGTGCCAGCAGCTTTACGGGGAACACTGAAGCTTTCTTT. This encodes CASSFTGNTEAFF.

The chain joins TRBV6-5 to TRBJ2-7; D not certain. Germline CDR1 and CDR2: MNHEY and SVGAGI. V was shortened by 6 bases and J by 3 bases, with 9 bases between the two germline ends. This CDR3 comprises 12 residues. CDR3 sequence reads: CASRSFNYEQYF. The CDR3, as DNA: TGTGCCAGCAGGAGCTTTAACTACGAGCAGTACTTC.

The rearrangement uses TRBV7-2 and TRBJ2-5; 8 bases fit TRBD2. This CDR3 has 15 amino acids. With V trimmed by 1 base and J by 4 bases, 5 bases remained unmatched. Per the germline V gene, CDR1 is SGHTA and CDR2 is FQGNSA. Here the CDR3 reads CASSLGGGPGETQYF. In nucleotides, the CDR3 is TGTGCCAGCAGCTTAGGCGGGGGGCCAGGAGAGACCCAGTACTTC.